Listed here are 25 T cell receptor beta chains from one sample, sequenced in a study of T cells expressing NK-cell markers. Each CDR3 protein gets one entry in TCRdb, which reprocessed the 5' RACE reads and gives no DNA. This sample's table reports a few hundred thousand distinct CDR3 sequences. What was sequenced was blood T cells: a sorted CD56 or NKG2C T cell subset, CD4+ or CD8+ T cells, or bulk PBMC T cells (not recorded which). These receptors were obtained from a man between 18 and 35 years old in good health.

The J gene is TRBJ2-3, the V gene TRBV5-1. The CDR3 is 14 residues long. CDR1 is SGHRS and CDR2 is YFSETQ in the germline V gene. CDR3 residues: CASSLGRSTDTQYF.

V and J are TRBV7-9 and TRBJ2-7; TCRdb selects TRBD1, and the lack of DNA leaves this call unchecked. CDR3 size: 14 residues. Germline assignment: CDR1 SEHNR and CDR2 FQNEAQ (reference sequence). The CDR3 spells CASSPRETSFEQYF.

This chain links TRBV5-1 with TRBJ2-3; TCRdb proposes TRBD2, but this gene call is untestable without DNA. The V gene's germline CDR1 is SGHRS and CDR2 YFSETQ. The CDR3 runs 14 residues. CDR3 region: CASQREGPQDTQYF.

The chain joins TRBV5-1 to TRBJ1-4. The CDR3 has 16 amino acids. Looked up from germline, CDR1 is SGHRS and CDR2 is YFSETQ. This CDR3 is CASSLAGGSKSEKLFF.

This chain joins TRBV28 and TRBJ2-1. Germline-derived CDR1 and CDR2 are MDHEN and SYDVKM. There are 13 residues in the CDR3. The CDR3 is CASDSHSNNEQFF.

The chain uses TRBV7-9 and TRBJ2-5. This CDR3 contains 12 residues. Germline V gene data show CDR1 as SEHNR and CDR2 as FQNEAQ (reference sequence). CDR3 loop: CASSLNFETQYF. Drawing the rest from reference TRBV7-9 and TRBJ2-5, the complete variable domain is DTGVSQNPRHKITKRGQNVTFRCDPISEHNRLYWYRQTLGQGPEFLTYFQNEAQLEKSRLLSDRFSAERPKGSFSTLEIQRTEQGDSAMYLCASSLNFETQYFGPGTRLLVL.

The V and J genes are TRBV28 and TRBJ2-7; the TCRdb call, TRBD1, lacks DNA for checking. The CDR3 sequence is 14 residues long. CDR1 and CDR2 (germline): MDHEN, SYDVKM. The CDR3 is CASMSGKGAYEQYF.

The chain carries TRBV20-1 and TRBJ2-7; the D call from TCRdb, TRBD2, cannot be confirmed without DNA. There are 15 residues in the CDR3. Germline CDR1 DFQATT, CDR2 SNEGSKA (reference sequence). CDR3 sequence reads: CSAREGLAVLYEQYF.

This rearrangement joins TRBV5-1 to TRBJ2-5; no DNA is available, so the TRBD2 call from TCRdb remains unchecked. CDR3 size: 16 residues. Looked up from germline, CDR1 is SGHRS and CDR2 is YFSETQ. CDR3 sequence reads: CASSKTSEKYQETQYF. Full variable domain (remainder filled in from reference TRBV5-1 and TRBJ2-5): KAGVTQTPRYLIKTRGQQVTLSCSPISGHRSVSWYQQTPGQGLQFLFEYFSETQRNKGNFPGRFSGRQFSNSRSEMNVSTLELGDSALYLCASSKTSEKYQETQYFGPGTRLLVL.

The CDR3 here is CATTSPQGYEQYF. V gene TRBV10-3 combines with J gene TRBJ2-7; the D gene TCRdb calls, TRBD2, cannot be checked with no DNA. The CDR3 runs 13 residues. Germline CDR1 is ENHRY and CDR2 is SYGVKD.

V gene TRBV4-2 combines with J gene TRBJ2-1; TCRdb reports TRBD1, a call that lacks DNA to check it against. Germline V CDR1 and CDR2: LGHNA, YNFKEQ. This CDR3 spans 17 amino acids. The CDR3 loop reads CASSQDGVGRVNNEQFF.

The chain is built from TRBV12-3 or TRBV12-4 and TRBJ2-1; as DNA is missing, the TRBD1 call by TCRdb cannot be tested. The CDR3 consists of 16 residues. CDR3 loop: CASSGGQGGSYNEQFF.

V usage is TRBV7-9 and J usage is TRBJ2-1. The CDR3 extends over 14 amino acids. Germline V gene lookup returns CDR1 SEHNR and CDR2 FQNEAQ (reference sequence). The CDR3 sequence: CASSTSGQQDEQFF.

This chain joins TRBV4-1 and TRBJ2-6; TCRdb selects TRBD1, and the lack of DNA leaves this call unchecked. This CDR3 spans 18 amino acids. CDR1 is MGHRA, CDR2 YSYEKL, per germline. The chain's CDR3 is CASSQEVGAISGANVLTF.

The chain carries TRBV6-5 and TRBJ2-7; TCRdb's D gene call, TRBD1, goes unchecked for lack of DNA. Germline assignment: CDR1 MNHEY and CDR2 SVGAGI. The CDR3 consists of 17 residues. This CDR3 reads CASSYSRWDKRLREQYF.

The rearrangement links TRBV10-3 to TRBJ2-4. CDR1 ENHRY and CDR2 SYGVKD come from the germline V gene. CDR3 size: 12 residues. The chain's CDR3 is CATTGAKNIQYF.

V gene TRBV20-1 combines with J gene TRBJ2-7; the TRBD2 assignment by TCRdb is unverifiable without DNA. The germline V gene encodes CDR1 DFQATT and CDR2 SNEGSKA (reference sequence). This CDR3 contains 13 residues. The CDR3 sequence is CSARSRESTEQYF.

CDR3 sequence reads: CASSTDRDTTSIRNIQYF. The rearrangement joins TRBV6-2 or TRBV6-3 to TRBJ2-4; TCRdb gives TRBD1 as the D gene, but with no DNA this cannot be confirmed. CDR1 and CDR2 from the germline V gene are MNHEY and SVGEGT. This CDR3 has 18 residues.

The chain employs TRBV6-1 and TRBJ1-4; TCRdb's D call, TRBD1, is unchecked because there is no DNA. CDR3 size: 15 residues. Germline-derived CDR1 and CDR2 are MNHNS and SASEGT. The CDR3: CASRAPGTPGEKLFF.

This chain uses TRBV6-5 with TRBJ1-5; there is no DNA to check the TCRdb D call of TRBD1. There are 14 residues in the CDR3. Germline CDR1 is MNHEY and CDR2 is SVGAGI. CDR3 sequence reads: CASRPQGGYQPQHF.

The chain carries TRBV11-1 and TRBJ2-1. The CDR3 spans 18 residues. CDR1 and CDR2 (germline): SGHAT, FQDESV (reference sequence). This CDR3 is CASSLTLRPINIYNEQFF. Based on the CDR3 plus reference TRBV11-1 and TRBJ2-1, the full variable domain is EAEVAQSPRYKITEKSQAVAFWCDPISGHATLYWYRQILGQGPELLVQFQDESVVDDSQLPKDRFSAERLKGVDSTLKIQPAELGDSAMYLCASSLTLRPINIYNEQFFGPGTRLTVL.

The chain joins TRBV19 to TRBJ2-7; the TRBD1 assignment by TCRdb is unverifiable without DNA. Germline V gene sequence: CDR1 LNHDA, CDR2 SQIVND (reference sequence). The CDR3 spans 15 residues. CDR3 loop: CASSLQGTEPYEQYF.

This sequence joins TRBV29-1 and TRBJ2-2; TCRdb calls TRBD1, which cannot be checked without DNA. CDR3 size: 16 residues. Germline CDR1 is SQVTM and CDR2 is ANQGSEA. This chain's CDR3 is CSAREPGQVNTGELFF.

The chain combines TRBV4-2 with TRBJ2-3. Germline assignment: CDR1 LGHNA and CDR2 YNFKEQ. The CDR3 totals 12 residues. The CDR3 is CASSTAFDTQYF.

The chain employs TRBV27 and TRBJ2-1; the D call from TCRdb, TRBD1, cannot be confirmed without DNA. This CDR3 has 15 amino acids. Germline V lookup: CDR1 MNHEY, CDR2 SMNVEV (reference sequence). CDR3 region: CASTSGPAGGAERFF.